This TCR beta chain was captured in a study of T cell changes during pregnancy in multiple sclerosis. The assay was immunoSEQ multiplex PCR, and TCRdb's table has in-frame clones only and misses some. This sample carries tens of thousands of clones, roughly 90% of them seen once, and the ten largest clones take more than 1.3%. This TCR derives from a female donor with multiple sclerosis, enrolled in a pregnancy study. This sample comprised peripheral blood, obtained in the third trimester of pregnancy.

The CDR3 region has the DNA TGTGCCAGCACCGGGACAGGTCGAGACACCATATATTTT. The encoded protein is CASTGTGRDTIYF. The chain recombines TRBV28 with TRBJ1-3; 8 bases align to TRBD1. The CDR3 has 13 amino acids. Germline assignment: CDR1 MDHEN and CDR2 SYDVKM. V was clipped by 7 bases and J by 8 bases; unmatched bases: 7.